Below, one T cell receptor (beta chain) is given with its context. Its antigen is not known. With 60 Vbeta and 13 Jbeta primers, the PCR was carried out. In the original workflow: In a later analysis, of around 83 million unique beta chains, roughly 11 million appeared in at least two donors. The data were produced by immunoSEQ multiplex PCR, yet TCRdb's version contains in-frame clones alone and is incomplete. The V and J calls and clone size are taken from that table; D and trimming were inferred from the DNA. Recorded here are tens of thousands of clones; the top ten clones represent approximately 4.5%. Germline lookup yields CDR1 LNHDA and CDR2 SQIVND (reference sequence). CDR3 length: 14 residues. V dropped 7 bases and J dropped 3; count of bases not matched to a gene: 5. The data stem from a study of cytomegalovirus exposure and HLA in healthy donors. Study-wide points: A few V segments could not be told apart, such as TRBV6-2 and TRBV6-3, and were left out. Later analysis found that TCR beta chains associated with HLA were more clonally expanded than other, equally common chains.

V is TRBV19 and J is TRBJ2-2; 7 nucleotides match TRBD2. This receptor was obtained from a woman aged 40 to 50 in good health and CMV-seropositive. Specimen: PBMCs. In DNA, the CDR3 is TGTGCCAGTACCCTAGCGGAGGACACCGGGGAGCTGTTTTTT. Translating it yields CASTLAEDTGELFF. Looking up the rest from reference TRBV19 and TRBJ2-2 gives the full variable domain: DGGITQSPKYLFRKEGQNVTLSCEQNLNHDAMYWYRQDPGQGLRLIYYSQIVNDFQKGDIAEGYSVSREKKESFPLTVTSAQKNPTAFYLCASTLAEDTGELFFGEGSRLTVL.